This T cell receptor (beta chain) is drawn from a study of cytomegalovirus exposure and HLA in healthy donors. Study conclusions and caveats: What a later analysis reportedly showed was that an Asian-associated ancestry cluster had fewer N-insertions than the approximately 700-donor mean.

PCR employed 60 Vbeta and 13 Jbeta primers. Repertoires were generated with immunoSEQ multiplex PCR, while TCRdb's copy carries only in-frame clones and drops some. The data contain more than 90,000 clones, around 80% of them singletons. The table lists this clone with a few counts. Its cognate antigen is unknown. The CDR3 contains 13 residues. V lost 2 bases, J lost 8 bases, and 4 bases stayed unmatched. In germline, CDR1 is SGHNT, CDR2 YYREEE (reference sequence). The gene calls are TRBV5-4 and TRBJ2-4, with TRBD1 matching over 7 bases. The sequencing input was PBMCs. The source is a man between 25 and 39 years old in good health and CMV-seropositive. The CDR3 region is CASSFDRVDIQYF. CDR3 DNA sequence: TGTGCCAGCAGCTTTGACAGGGTAGACATTCAGTACTTC.